The 5 T cell receptor beta chains below come from one sample, sequenced in a study of breast tumors, draining lymph nodes, adjacent tissues. TCRdb ran MiXCR on the multiplex PCR reads and lists one entry per CDR3 protein. The data hold approximately 150,000 distinct CDR3 sequences, with 30% to 35% observed a single time. Samples came from axillary lymph nodes draining the breast cancer. Sequenced sample: axillary lymph node tissue. The source is a female donor with breast cancer. Some clones in this sample may be carry-over from other donors' samples.

About this clonotype itself: Given a much more abundant clone one base away, this may be a read error. The conserved final phenylalanine or tryptophan is absent from the CDR3, which likely points to a read error. The V and J genes are TRBV6-6 and TRBJ2-7, with 10 bases fitting TRBD1. The V gene's germline CDR1 is MNHNY and CDR2 SVGAGI (reference sequence). Germline trimming cut 6 bases from V and 2 bases from J; bases unmatched to any gene: 7. The CDR3 consists of 15 residues. CDR3 in DNA: TGTGCCAGCAGCCAGGGACAGGGGTTTACCTACGAGCAGTACGCC. The encoded protein is CASSQGQGFTYEQYA.

This clonotype has at least ten counts. This sequence may be a read error, since a much larger clone differs from it by one base. The CDR3 sequence is CSARASGDYSEQYF. The CDR3 nucleotides are TGCAGTGCTAGAGCTAGCGGGGACTACTCCGAGCAGTACTTC. The V call is TRBV20-1, the J call TRBJ2-7, with 9 bases that match TRBD2. This CDR3 contains 14 residues. The ends lost 1 base at V and 6 bases at J; junction bases unmatched: 7. Per germline, CDR1 DFQATT and CDR2 SNEGSKA (reference sequence).

This clonotype was picked up many times. The rearrangement links TRBV15 to TRBJ2-7; D ambiguous. There are 13 residues in the CDR3. V lost 1 base and J lost 1, with 5 bases in between. Germline values: CDR1 LNHNV, CDR2 YYDKDF (reference sequence). The CDR3 spells CATSRAQSYEQYF. In nucleotides, the CDR3 is TGTGCCACCAGCAGAGCACAGTCCTACGAGCAGTACTTC.

This clonotype was observed many times. The genes are TRBV9 and TRBJ1-2; D not certain. The germline CDR1 and CDR2 sequences are SGDLS and YYNGEE. V was clipped by 2 bases and J by 8 bases, with 10 bases between them. This CDR3 comprises 12 residues. This chain's CDR3 is CASSVGDYGYTF. The CDR3 nucleotides read TGTGCCAGCAGCGTCGGCGATTACGGCTACACCTTC.

In this sample, this clonotype turned up many times. The chain employs TRBV5-6 and TRBJ2-7; unclear D gene. Trimming cost V 4 bases and J 4 bases, with 9 bases left between them. This CDR3 has 12 amino acids. The germline V gene encodes CDR1 SGHDT and CDR2 YYEEEE. CDR3 loop: CASSLNRYEQYF. CDR3 sequence (DNA): TGTGCCAGCAGCCTCAATCGGTACGAGCAGTACTTC. Using reference TRBV5-6 and TRBJ2-7 for the parts outside the CDR3, the full variable domain is DAGVTQSPTHLIKTRGQQVTLRCSPKSGHDTVSWYQQALGQGPQFIFQYYEEEERQRGNFPDRFSGHQFPNYSSELNVNALLLGDSALYLCASSLNRYEQYFGPGTRLTVT.